This T cell receptor beta chain was retrieved from a study of PD-1 blockade in mismatch repair-deficient tumors. Overall study findings and caveats: After pembrolizumab, tumor-resident clones rose rapidly, then generally contracted before radiologic responses.

Libraries were prepared by immunoSEQ multiplex PCR; TCRdb keeps only in-frame clonotypes and omits some of them. This table holds 70,000 to 95,000 clones, approximately 78% found once. CDR3 size: 17 residues. V trimming: 0 bases; J trimming: 0 bases; junction bases outside the gene matches: 5. The V gene's germline CDR1 is MGHRA and CDR2 YSYEKL. Mismatch repair deficiency was confirmed in all patients, by PCR or immunohistochemistry. TCRs were sequenced from a few patients responding to pembrolizumab. Regarding this clone: Its antigen is as yet unknown.

The genes are TRBV4-1 and TRBJ2-5; the match to TRBD1 covers 9 bases. Source: peripheral blood, taken 44 weeks after starting pembrolizumab. This sequence was found in an adult with mismatch repair-deficient cancer. The CDR3 sequence is CASSQDQQGAYQETQYF. DNA for the CDR3: TGCGCCAGCAGCCAAGATCAACAGGGGGCGTACCAAGAGACCCAGTACTTC.